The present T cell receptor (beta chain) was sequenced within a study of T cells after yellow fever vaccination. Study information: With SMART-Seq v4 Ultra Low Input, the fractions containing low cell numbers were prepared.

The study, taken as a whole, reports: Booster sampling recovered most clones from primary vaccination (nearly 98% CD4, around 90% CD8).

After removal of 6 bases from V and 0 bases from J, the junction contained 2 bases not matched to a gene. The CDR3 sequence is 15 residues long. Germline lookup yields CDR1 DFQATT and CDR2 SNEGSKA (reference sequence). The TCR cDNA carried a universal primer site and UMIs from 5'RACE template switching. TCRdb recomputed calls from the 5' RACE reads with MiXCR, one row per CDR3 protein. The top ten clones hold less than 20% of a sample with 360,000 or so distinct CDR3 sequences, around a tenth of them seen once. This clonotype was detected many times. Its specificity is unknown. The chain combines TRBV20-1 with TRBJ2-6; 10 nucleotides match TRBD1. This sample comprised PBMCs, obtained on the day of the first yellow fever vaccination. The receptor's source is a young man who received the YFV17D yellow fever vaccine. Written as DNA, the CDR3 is TGCAGTGCGAGACAGGGGGCCTCTGGGGCCAACGTCCTGACTTTC. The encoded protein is CSARQGASGANVLTF.